These 26 T cell receptor beta chains share one sample of origin, sequenced in a study of PD-1 blockade in classical Hodgkin lymphoma (dated by TCRdb to the early 2020s). This specimen's time point label, per the study, means: cycle 1 day 1 (C1D1), immediately before nivolumab initiation. All trial patients had relapsed after autologous stem cell transplantation, with cohorts A, B and C differing in prior brentuximab vedotin exposure. Library prep was done by the immunoSEQ multiplex PCR assay. TCRdb took over this immuneACCESS table, retaining in-frame rearrangements with V and J assigned. Such tables are incomplete; in checked studies, under half of the missing clones stem from an unresolved V gene, and the remainder is unexplained. The sample data list about 98,000 clones, and around 90% of these were observed just once. In total, the top ten clones hold 2.5% to 3.5% of the sample. Sequencing used peripheral blood mononuclear cells (PBMCs), obtained at baseline. The origin of the receptors is a human donor with classical Hodgkin lymphoma.

The V gene is TRBV6-5, the J gene TRBJ2-1, with D possibly matching TRBD2 (6 bases). Trimming took off 2 bases at V and 5 bases at J, with 13 bases between the two ends. The CDR3 contains 15 residues. Germline V lookup: CDR1 MNHEY, CDR2 SVGAGI. CDR3: CASSYVGGANNEQFF. The CDR3 bases are TGTGCCAGCAGTTACGTGGGCGGGGCTAACAATGAGCAGTTCTTC.

CDR3 protein: CASSPTGTQDYEQFF. As DNA, the CDR3 is TGTGCCAGCAGCCCAACCGGGACGCAGGATTATGAGCAGTTCTTC. The V call is TRBV7-3, the J call TRBJ2-1, with D tentatively TRBD1 or TRBD2 (5 bases each). The CDR3 is 15 residues long. V was shortened by 5 bases and J by 8 bases, with 19 bases between the two germline ends. Germline V gene data show CDR1 as SGHTA and CDR2 as FQGTGA.

The chain links TRBV11-2 to TRBJ2-5, with D perhaps TRBD2 (6 bases). The CDR3 runs to 13 residues. Per the germline V gene, CDR1 is SGHAT and CDR2 is FQNNGV. Trimming left V 11 bases short and J 5 bases short, with 18 bases between. The DNA of the CDR3 is TGTGCCTGCGCCGAACTAGCACGGGAGACCCAGTACTTC. Translation: CACAELARETQYF.

The CDR3, as DNA: TGTGCTAGTGGTTATTCTAGCGGCTACGAGCAGTACTTC. This codes for CASGYSSGYEQYF. The chain is built from TRBV12-5 and TRBJ2-7; the match to TRBD2 covers 7 bases. This CDR3 is 13 amino acids long. The V and J ends lost 4 bases and 3 bases, in that order; junction bases with no gene match: 3. Germline CDR1 and CDR2: LGHNT and FRNRAP. Full variable domain (missing parts from reference TRBV12-5 and TRBJ2-7): DARVTQTPRHKVTEMGQEVTMRCQPILGHNTVFWYRQTMMQGLELLAYFRNRAPLDDSGMPKDRFSAEMPDATLATLKIQPSEPRDSAVYFCASGYSSGYEQYFGPGTRLTVT.

The rearrangement uses TRBV21-1 and TRBJ1-2. TRBV21-1 has pseudogene status. This CDR3 comprises 17 residues. Here the CDR3 DNA reads TGTGCCAGCAGCAAAGCGCTAGAGGGGGCGGGGGACTATGGCTACACCTTC. It encodes CASSKALEGAGDYGYTF.

This chain joins TRBV5-6 and TRBJ1-5, with unresolved D. The germline V and J ends were trimmed by 1 base and 7 bases, with 6 bases remaining between them. This CDR3 comprises 12 residues. Germline V gene sequence: CDR1 SGHDT, CDR2 YYEEEE. The chain's CDR3 is CASSLPGQPQHF. The CDR3 region has the DNA TGTGCCAGCAGCTTGCCGGGACAGCCCCAGCATTTT.

The chain recombines TRBV27 with TRBJ2-1, with D perhaps TRBD1 or TRBD2 (6 bases each). Germline CDR1 is MNHEY and CDR2 is SMNVEV (reference sequence). This CDR3 has 15 amino acids. Trimming cost V 5 bases and J 4 bases, with 15 bases left between them. DNA of the CDR3: TGTGCCAGCAGTCCCGGGGGCCTCATTTACAATGAGCAGTTCTTC. Protein product: CASSPGGLIYNEQFF.

The chain is built from TRBV15 and TRBJ1-5; D remains ambiguous. V was clipped by 4 bases and J by 6 bases, with 13 bases between them. CDR1 is LNHNV, CDR2 YYDKDF, per germline (reference sequence). CDR3 size: 14 residues. CDR3 region: CATSNGTMGQPQHF. DNA for the CDR3: TGTGCCACCAGCAACGGAACGATGGGTCAGCCCCAGCATTTT.

The V call is TRBV29-1, the J call TRBJ1-3, with D uncertain. The CDR3 has 12 residues. The germline V and J ends were trimmed by 8 bases and 2 bases, with 10 bases remaining between them. Germline V gene sequence: CDR1 SQVTM, CDR2 ANQGSEA. The CDR3 is CSFYGPGNTIYF. Written as DNA, the CDR3 is TGCAGCTTCTACGGTCCTGGAAACACCATATATTTT.

The chain recombines TRBV28 with TRBJ1-4; 8 bases are shared with TRBD1. Germline CDR1 and CDR2: MDHEN and SYDVKM. The CDR3 has 14 amino acids. J gave up 3 bases and V 10 bases, and 7 bases lay outside the gene matches. The CDR3 DNA sequence: TGTGCCAACAGGAAGACAGGGGCTAATGAAAAACTGTTTTTT. Translated: CANRKTGANEKLFF.

The rearrangement uses TRBV6-5 and TRBJ2-3; D assignment may be TRBD1 or TRBD2 (5 bases each). From germline, CDR1 is MNHEY and CDR2 SVGAGI. This CDR3 has 13 amino acids. The ends were cut back, 6 bases at V and 2 bases at J, with 9 bases in the middle. CDR3 sequence reads: CASSGTYTDTQYF. CDR3 DNA sequence: TGTGCCAGCAGCGGGACGTACACAGATACGCAGTATTTT.

The chain recombines TRBV28 with TRBJ2-7; D might be TRBD2 (6 bases). Germline-derived CDR1 and CDR2 are MDHEN and SYDVKM. The CDR3 is made up of 14 amino acids. Deletions cut 5 bases from V and 5 bases from J, with 16 bases between. The CDR3 loop reads CASSKIGGLNEQYF. CDR3 coding DNA: TGTGCCAGCAGTAAGATTGGGGGACTTAACGAGCAGTACTTC.

Of note for this clone: A read error may account for a junction end that differs from germline. The rearrangement uses TRBV18 and TRBJ1-2, with 12 bases identical to TRBD1. The CDR3 runs 13 residues. Germline V gene lookup returns CDR1 KGHSH and CDR2 LQKENI. CDR3 region: CASSPEGQGAAGF. The CDR3 DNA reads TGTGCCAGCTCACCGGAGGGACAGGGGGCCGCCGGCTTC.

The V and J genes are TRBV30 and TRBJ2-7; D call uncertain. Germline CDR1 is GTSNPN and CDR2 is SVGIG (reference sequence). The V and J ends lost 2 bases and 2 bases respectively, with 4 bases between them. This CDR3 spans 11 amino acids. The CDR3: CAWSPAYEQYF. CDR3 coding DNA: TGTGCCTGGAGTCCCGCCTACGAGCAGTACTTC.

The chain employs TRBV4-1 and TRBJ2-7; D remains unclear. This CDR3 spans 16 amino acids. Germline V gene data show CDR1 as MGHRA and CDR2 as YSYEKL. Trimming left V 5 bases short and J 2 bases short, with 19 bases between. CDR3 in amino acids: CASSVRSTSPTYEQYF. DNA for the CDR3: TGCGCCAGCAGCGTGCGCTCAACGAGCCCCACCTACGAGCAGTACTTC.

This clone showed up just a few times. The rearrangement joins TRBV9 to TRBJ2-2; unclear D gene. This CDR3 region has 14 residues. V lost 0 bases, J lost 2 bases, and 5 bases lay in between. Germline assignment: CDR1 SGDLS and CDR2 YYNGEE. DNA of the CDR3: TGTGCCAGCAGCGTAGGCATCAACACCGGGGAGCTGTTTTTT. Protein sequence: CASSVGINTGELFF. The full variable domain, completed using reference TRBV9 and TRBJ2-2, is DSGVTQTPKHLITATGQRVTLRCSPRSGDLSVYWYQQSLDQGLQFLIQYYNGEERAKGNILERFSAQQFPDLHSELNLSSLELGDSALYFCASSVGINTGELFFGEGSRLTVL.

The chain combines TRBV7-5 with TRBJ2-1; the table's D call, TRBD2, has no DNA check behind it. TRBV7-5 counts as a pseudogene. CDR3 size: 20 residues. The CDR3 DNA follows: TGTGTCAGAAGCTTAGGGTGCGGACTAGCCGAAGCCGGATTATTCAATGAGCAGTTCTTC. Amino acids: CVRSLGCGLAEAGLFNEQFF.

Concerning this clone itself: The sample holds other DNA sequences that translate to the same CDR3. The V and J genes are TRBV29-1 and TRBJ1-3; D remains ambiguous. Trimming took 6 bases from V and 0 from J, leaving 9 bases between them. The CDR3 covers 13 residues. CDR1 is SQVTM, CDR2 ANQGSEA, per germline. The chain's CDR3 is CSVVQDSGNTIYF. The DNA for the CDR3 is TGCAGCGTCGTCCAGGACTCTGGAAACACCATATATTTT.

The chain carries TRBV27 and TRBJ1-1; no reliable D call. V lost 5 bases to trimming and J lost 1 base, with 14 bases between them. Germline V CDR1 and CDR2: MNHEY, SMNVEV (reference sequence). The CDR3 loop spans 15 amino acids. The CDR3 here is CASSPGSLPNTEAFF. The DNA for the CDR3 is TGTGCCAGCAGTCCGGGGTCCCTTCCGAACACTGAAGCTTTCTTT.

The rearrangement uses TRBV7-9 and TRBJ2-4; D gene unclear. This CDR3 has 16 residues. With 4 bases removed from V and 0 bases from J, the gap between germline ends came to 13 bases. Germline-derived CDR1 and CDR2 are SEHNR and FQNEAQ (reference sequence). The CDR3 nucleotides read TGTGCCAGCAGCTGGCACGGATGGCTAGCCAAAAACATTCAGTACTTC. This translates into CASSWHGWLAKNIQYF.

The chain carries TRBV9 and TRBJ2-1; 8 positions agree with TRBD1. Germline CDR1 SGDLS, CDR2 YYNGEE. The CDR3 runs to 16 residues. Trimming removed 4 bases from V and 0 bases from J; junction bases left unmatched: 6. CDR3 in amino acids: CASSPQGASSYNEQFF. The CDR3 region has the DNA TGTGCCAGCAGCCCCCAGGGGGCGAGCTCCTACAATGAGCAGTTCTTC.

This chain connects TRBV9 to TRBJ2-2; TRBD2 matches 7 bases. With 3 bases clipped from V and 4 bases from J, the junction kept 3 bases outside the gene matches. The germline gives CDR1 SGDLS, CDR2 YYNGEE. This CDR3 spans 14 amino acids. The CDR3 region is CASSATSVTGELFF. The CDR3 coding sequence is TGTGCCAGCAGCGCCACTAGCGTCACCGGGGAGCTGTTTTTT.

This chain connects TRBV25-1 to TRBJ2-3; D gene uncertain. CDR3 size: 17 residues. V was cut by 1 base and J by 1 base, with 15 bases left in between. Germline V gene data show CDR1 as MGHDK and CDR2 as SYGVNS. CDR3 DNA: TGTGCCAGCAGTGAATTCGGGCTACAGCCGGGCACAGATACGCAGTATTTT. Encoded protein: CASSEFGLQPGTDTQYF. Based on the CDR3 plus reference TRBV25-1 and TRBJ2-3, the full variable domain is EADIYQTPRYLVIGTGKKITLECSQTMGHDKMYWYQQDPGMELHLIHYSYGVNSTEKGDLSSESTVSRIRTEHFPLTLESARPSHTSQYLCASSEFGLQPGTDTQYFGPGTRLTVL.

This chain joins TRBV6-1 and TRBJ1-2, with a tentative D call TRBD1 (5 bases). The CDR3 consists of 14 residues. Trimming took off 2 bases at V and 6 bases at J, with 13 bases between the two ends. The germline CDR1 and CDR2 sequences are MNHNS and SASEGT. The CDR3 loop reads CASSELWGGDGYTF. For the CDR3, the DNA is TGTGCCAGCAGTGAACTCTGGGGGGGTGATGGCTACACCTTC.

CDR3 protein: CSARGPYEQYF. The CDR3 region has the DNA TGCAGTGCTAGAGGGCCCTACGAGCAGTACTTC. This chain joins TRBV20-1 and TRBJ2-7, with D uncertain. Germline V gives CDR1 DFQATT, CDR2 SNEGSKA (reference sequence). The CDR3 consists of 11 residues. Trimming took 1 base from V and 2 from J, leaving 3 bases between them.

The genes are TRBV6-1 and TRBJ2-7; a weak D match, TRBD1 (6 bases). Germline V gene lookup returns CDR1 MNHNS and CDR2 SASEGT. The CDR3 consists of 15 residues. V lost 8 bases and J 4 bases, leaving 21 bases between the germline ends. The CDR3 protein is CASLSAGAVRYEQYF. In DNA, the CDR3 is TGTGCCAGCCTGTCGGCAGGGGCAGTGAGATACGAGCAGTACTTC.